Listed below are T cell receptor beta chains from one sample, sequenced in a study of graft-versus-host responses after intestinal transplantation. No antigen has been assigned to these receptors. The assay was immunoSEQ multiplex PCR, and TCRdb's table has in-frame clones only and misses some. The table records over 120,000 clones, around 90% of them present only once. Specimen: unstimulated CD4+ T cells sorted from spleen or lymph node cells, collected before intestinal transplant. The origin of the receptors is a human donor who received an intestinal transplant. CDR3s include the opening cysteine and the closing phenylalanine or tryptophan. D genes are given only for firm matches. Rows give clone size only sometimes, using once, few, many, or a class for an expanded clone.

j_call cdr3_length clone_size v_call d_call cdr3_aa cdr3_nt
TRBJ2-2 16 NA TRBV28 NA CASSFTVRGPIGELFF TGTGCCAGCAGTTTCACGGTCCGTGGGCCAATCGGGGAGCTGTTTTTT
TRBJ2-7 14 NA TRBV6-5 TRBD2 CASSYSGGSYEQYF TGTGCCAGCAGTTACTCCGGCGGGAGTTACGAGCAGTACTTC
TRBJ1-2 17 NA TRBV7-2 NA CASSLRDSRFPKDGYTF TGTGCCAGCAGCCTTCGGGACTCAAGGTTCCCGAAGGATGGCTACACCTTC
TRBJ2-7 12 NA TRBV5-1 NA CASSASSYEQYF TGCGCCAGCAGCGCATCTTCCTACGAGCAGTACTTC
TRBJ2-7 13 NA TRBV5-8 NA CASSLAGANEQYF TGTGCCAGCAGTCTGGCAGGGGCCAACGAGCAGTACTTC
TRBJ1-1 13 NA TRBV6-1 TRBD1 CASGRDRDTEAFF TGTGCCAGCGGTCGTGACAGGGACACTGAAGCTTTCTTT
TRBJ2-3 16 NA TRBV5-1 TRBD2 CASSLKGTTRTDTQYF TGCGCCAGCAGCTTGAAAGGGACTACCCGCACAGATACGCAGTATTTT
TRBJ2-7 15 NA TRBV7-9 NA CASSFAGERPYEQYF TGTGCCAGCAGCTTCGCCGGGGAGCGGCCATACGAGCAGTACTTC
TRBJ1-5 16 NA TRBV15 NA CATSRGIALFNQPQHF TGTGCCACCAGCAGAGGAATCGCCCTTTTTAATCAGCCCCAGCATTTT
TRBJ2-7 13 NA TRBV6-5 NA CASSEERDYEQYF TGTGCCAGCAGTGAAGAAAGGGACTACGAGCAGTACTTC
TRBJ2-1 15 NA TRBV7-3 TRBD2 CASSPTSGSLHEQFF TGTGCCAGCAGCCCAACTAGCGGGAGTCTCCATGAGCAGTTCTTC
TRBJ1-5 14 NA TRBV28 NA CASSSGFSNQPQHF TGTGCCAGCAGTTCTGGATTCAGCAATCAGCCCCAGCATTTT
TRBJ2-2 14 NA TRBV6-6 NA CASSPTGFTGELFF TGTGCCAGCAGCCCCACAGGGTTCACCGGGGAGCTGTTTTTT
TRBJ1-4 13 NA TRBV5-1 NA CASSPGRGEKLFF TGCGCCAGCAGCCCGGGCCGGGGGGAAAAACTGTTTTTT
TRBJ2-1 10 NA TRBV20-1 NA CSASRGEQFF TGCAGTGCCTCGAGGGGTGAGCAGTTCTTC
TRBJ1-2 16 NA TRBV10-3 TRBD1 CAISESRTGDSYGYTF TGTGCCATCAGTGAGTCGAGAACAGGGGATTCCTATGGCTACACCTTC
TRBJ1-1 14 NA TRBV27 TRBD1 CASSSQGRNAEAFF TGTGCCAGCAGTTCACAGGGGCGGAATGCTGAAGCTTTCTTT
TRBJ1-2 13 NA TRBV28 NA CASNGPGRYGYTF TGTGCCAGCAATGGGCCCGGACGCTATGGCTACACCTTC
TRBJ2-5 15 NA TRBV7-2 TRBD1 CASSLAGTGRKTQYF TGTGCCAGCAGCTTAGCGGGGACAGGGAGGAAGACCCAGTACTTC
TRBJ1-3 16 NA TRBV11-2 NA CASSLVAQNSGNTIYF TGTGCCAGCAGCTTAGTGGCTCAGAACTCTGGAAACACCATATATTTT
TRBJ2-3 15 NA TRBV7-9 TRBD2 CASSFSGASTDTQYF TGTGCCAGCAGCTTCAGCGGGGCGAGCACAGATACGCAGTATTTT
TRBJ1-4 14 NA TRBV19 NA CASSIGRAAEKLFF TGTGCCAGTAGTATAGGCAGGGCGGCGGAAAAACTGTTTTTT
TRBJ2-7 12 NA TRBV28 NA CASSFTGYEQYF TGTGCCAGCAGTTTTACAGGTTACGAGCAGTACTTC
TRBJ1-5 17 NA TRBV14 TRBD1 CASSQETRTGWFQPQHF TGTGCCAGCAGCCAAGAAACGAGGACAGGGTGGTTTCAGCCCCAGCATTTT
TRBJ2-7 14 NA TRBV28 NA CASHMSGLLREQYF TGTGCCAGCCACATGTCGGGGCTCCTGCGAGAGCAGTACTTC
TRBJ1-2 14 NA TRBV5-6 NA CASSLSRRAYGYTF TGTGCCAGCAGCTTGTCCAGAAGGGCCTATGGCTACACCTTC
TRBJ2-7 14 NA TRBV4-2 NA CASSQEQGSYEQYF TGTGCCAGCAGCCAAGAGCAGGGTTCCTACGAGCAGTACTTC
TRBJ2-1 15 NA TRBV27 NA CASREGRQRDNEQFF TGTGCCAGCCGAGAGGGGAGACAGCGGGACAATGAGCAGTTCTTC
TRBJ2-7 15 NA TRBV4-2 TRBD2 CASSQERTSAYEQYF TGTGCCAGCAGCCAGGAAAGGACTAGCGCCTACGAGCAGTACTTC
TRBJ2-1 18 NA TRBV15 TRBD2 CATSRVRNVGREGNEQFF TGTGCCACCAGCAGAGTTAGGAATGTTGGACGGGAGGGTAATGAGCAGTTCTTC
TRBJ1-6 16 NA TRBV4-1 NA CASSQDRLQGGSPLHF TGCGCCAGCAGCCAAGATCGGTTACAGGGAGGGTCACCCCTCCACTTT
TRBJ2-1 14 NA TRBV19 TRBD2 CASSIREGLSEQFF TGTGCCAGTAGTATCCGGGAGGGCCTCAGTGAGCAGTTCTTC
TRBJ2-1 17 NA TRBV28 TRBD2 CASSLFRGSGIYNEQFF TGTGCCAGCAGTTTATTTCGTGGTAGCGGGATATACAATGAGCAGTTCTTC
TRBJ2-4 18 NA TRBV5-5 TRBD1 CASSLGKGAFGTKNIQYF TGTGCCAGCAGCTTGGGAAAGGGGGCCTTCGGAACCAAAAACATTCAGTACTTC
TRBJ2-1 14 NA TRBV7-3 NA CASSQLAGSNEQFF TGTGCCAGCAGCCAACTAGCTGGTAGCAATGAGCAGTTCTTC
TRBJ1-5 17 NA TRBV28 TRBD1 CASNLNRDRGREQPQHF TGTGCCAGCAACCTCAACCGGGACAGGGGGAGAGAACAGCCCCAGCATTTT
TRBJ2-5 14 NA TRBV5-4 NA CASSLSGETETQYF TGTGCCAGCAGCTTGTCAGGGGAGACAGAGACCCAGTACTTC
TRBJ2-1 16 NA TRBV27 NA CASSLLGGLTHNEQFF TGTGCCAGCAGTTTATTAGGCGGGTTGACACACAATGAGCAGTTCTTC
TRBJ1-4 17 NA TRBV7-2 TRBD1 CASSLGLLTGLGEKLFF TGTGCCAGCAGCCTAGGTTTGCTGACAGGGTTGGGGGAAAAACTGTTTTTT
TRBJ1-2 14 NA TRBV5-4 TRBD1 CASSPDRGLYGYTF TGTGCCAGCAGCCCGGACAGGGGCCTATATGGCTACACCTTC
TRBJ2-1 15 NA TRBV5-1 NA CASSLTGLGYNEQFF TGCGCCAGCAGCTTGACAGGGCTGGGGTACAATGAGCAGTTCTTC
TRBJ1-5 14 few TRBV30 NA CAWSATVGSQPQHF TGTGCCTGGAGCGCCACCGTAGGAAGCCAGCCCCAGCATTTT
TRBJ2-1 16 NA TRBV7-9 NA CASSLEAGASYNEQFF TGTGCCAGCAGCTTAGAGGCAGGGGCGTCCTACAATGAGCAGTTCTTC
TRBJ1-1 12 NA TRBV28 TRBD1 CASSSYRGPAFF TGTGCCAGCAGTTCCTACAGGGGGCCGGCTTTCTTT
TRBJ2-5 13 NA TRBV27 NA CASSFSGGETQYF TGTGCCAGCAGTTTCTCTGGGGGTGAGACCCAGTACTTC